The source of this TCR beta chain is a study of cytomegalovirus exposure and HLA in healthy donors. Study-wide results and caveats: Accounts indicate the classifier identified cytomegalovirus status with strong specificity and sensitivity. The authors reported that TCR beta sequences could predict HLA-A and HLA-B alleles. These predictions were accurate for most subjects in the first cohort. Later analysis identified a missense DCLRE1C variant that was linked to TCR beta V- and J-gene trimming.

On this clone: Its antigen is not known.

Unrecorded immune exposures were likely, despite nominal health at sampling. Germline V lookup: CDR1 SEHNR, CDR2 FQNEAQ (reference sequence). This CDR3 has 12 amino acids. V shed 5 bases and J shed 9 bases, with 11 bases lying between them. The PCR ran on 60 Vbeta and 13 Jbeta primers. Clones were read by immunoSEQ multiplex PCR, and TCRdb kept only the in-frame ones, dropping some. This sample carries about 120,000 clones, approximately 84% of them seen once, and the ten largest clones take about 1.7%. The J gene is TRBJ2-1, the V gene TRBV7-9; no reliable D call. The receptor was derived from a man in his forties in good health and CMV-seronegative. The sequenced sample was PBMCs. The CDR3 DNA follows: TGTGCCAGCAGCCCCAGGATACCTGAGCAGTTCTTC. It encodes CASSPRIPEQFF.